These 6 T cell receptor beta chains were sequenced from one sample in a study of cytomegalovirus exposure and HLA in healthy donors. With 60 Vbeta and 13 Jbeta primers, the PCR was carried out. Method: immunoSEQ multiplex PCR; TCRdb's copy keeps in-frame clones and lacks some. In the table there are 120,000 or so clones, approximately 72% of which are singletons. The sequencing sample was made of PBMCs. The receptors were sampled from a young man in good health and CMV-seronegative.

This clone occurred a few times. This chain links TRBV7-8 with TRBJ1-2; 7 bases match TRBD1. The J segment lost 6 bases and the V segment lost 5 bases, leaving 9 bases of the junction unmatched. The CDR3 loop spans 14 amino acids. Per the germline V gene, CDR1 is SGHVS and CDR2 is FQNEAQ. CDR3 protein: CASSRPGTVNGYTF. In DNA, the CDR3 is TGTGCCAGCAGCCGACCCGGGACAGTAAATGGCTACACCTTC.

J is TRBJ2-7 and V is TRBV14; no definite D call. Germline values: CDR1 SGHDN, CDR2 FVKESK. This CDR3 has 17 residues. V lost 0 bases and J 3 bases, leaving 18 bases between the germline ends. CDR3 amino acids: CASSQDVSPSDGYEQYF. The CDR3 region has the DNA TGTGCCAGCAGCCAAGATGTATCCCCCAGCGACGGCTACGAGCAGTACTTC.

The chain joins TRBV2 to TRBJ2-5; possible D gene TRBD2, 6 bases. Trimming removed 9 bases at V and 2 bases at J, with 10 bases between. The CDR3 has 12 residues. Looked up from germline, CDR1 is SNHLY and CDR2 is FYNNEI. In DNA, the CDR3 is TGTGCCAGTCGGGGGAATCAAGAGACCCAGTACTTC. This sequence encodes CASRGNQETQYF. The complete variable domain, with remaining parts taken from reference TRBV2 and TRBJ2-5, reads EPEVTQTPSHQVTQMGQEVILRCVPISNHLYFYWYRQILGQKVEFLVSFYNNEISEKSEIFDDQFSVERPDGSNFTLKIRSTKLEDSAMYFCASRGNQETQYFGPGTRLLVL.

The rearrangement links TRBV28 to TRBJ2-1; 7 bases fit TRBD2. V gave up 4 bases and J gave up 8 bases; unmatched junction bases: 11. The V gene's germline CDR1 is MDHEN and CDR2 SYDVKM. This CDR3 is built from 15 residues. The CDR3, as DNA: TGTGCCAGCAGTTACTTCGGCGGGGGATCAGATGAGCAGTTCTTC. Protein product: CASSYFGGGSDEQFF.

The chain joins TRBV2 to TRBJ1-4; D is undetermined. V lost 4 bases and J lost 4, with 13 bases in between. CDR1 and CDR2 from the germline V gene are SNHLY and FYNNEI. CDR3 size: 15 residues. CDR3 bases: TGTGCCAGCAGTGGCGGTCTTATATTTAATGAAAAACTGTTTTTT. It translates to CASSGGLIFNEKLFF. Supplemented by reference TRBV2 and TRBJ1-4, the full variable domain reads EPEVTQTPSHQVTQMGQEVILRCVPISNHLYFYWYRQILGQKVEFLVSFYNNEISEKSEIFDDQFSVERPDGSNFTLKIRSTKLEDSAMYFCASSGGLIFNEKLFFGSGTQLSVL.

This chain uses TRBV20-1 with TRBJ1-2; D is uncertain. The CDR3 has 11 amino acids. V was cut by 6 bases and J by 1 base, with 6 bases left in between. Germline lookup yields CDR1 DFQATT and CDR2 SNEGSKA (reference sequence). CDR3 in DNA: TGCAGTGCCCCTAATAACTATGGCTACACCTTC. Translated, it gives CSAPNNYGYTF.